This record concerns one T cell receptor beta chain sequence. The antigen is unknown. Germline CDR1 reads SGDLS; CDR2 reads YYNGEE. The CDR3 has 17 residues. Trimming took 3 bases from V and 8 from J; bases not matched to a gene: 12. This specimen comes from a study of T cells in localized non-small cell lung cancer. Assay: immunoSEQ multiplex PCR; the TCRdb copy retains only in-frame clones and omits some. The data contain about 78,000 clones, about four fifths of them singletons. Notes on the study in general: Uninvolved adjacent lung had more T cell clonality than any other tissue, topping tumor.

V usage is TRBV9 and J usage is TRBJ2-1; 12 positions match TRBD2. This receptor was taken from a man aged 40-75 years with stage I lung adenocarcinoma. Sequences were derived from peripheral blood, sampled before any cancer treatment. As DNA, the CDR3 is TGTGCCAGCAGCGACACTAGCGGGGGGTATCAGGGGGATGAGCAGTTCTTC. Translation gives CASSDTSGGYQGDEQFF.